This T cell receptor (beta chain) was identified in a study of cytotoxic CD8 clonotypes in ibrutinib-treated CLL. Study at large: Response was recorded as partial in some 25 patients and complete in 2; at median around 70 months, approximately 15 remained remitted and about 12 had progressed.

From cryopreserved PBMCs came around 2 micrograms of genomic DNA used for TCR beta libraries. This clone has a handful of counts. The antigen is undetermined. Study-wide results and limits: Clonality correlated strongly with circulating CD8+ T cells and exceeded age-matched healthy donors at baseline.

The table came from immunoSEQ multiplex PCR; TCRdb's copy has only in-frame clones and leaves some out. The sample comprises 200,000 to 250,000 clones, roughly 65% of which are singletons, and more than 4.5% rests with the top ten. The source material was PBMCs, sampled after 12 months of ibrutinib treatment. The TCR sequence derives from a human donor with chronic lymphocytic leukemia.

CDR3 bases: TGTGCCAGCAGCTTAGTGGGGGGAGCTTTCTTT. The encoded protein is CASSLVGGAFF. The chain recombines TRBV11-2 with TRBJ1-1; perhaps TRBD1 as D (5 bases). The CDR3 consists of 11 residues. Trimming stripped 1 base from V and 10 bases from J, with 7 bases between. Looked up from germline, CDR1 is SGHAT and CDR2 is FQNNGV.